This TCR beta chain was captured by sequencing in a study of T cells in localized non-small cell lung cancer. Only in-frame clones appear in the TCRdb table, and some are missing; sequencing was by immunoSEQ multiplex PCR. The data show approximately 140,000 clones, with 80% to 90% seen just once and 1.7% held by the top ten. The germline V gene has CDR1 MNHEY and CDR2 SVGAGI. This CDR3 contains 15 residues. Trimming shortened V by 0 bases and J by 0 bases, and 8 bases separated the two germline ends. The rearrangement joins TRBV6-5 to TRBJ1-2; no reliable D call. This clonotype was sampled from a female donor older than 55 with stage I lung adenocarcinoma. The source material was peripheral blood, sampled before any cancer treatment. CDR3 sequence: CASSYSDGSNYGYTF. The CDR3 coding sequence is TGTGCCAGCAGTTACTCAGACGGATCTAACTATGGCTACACCTTC.